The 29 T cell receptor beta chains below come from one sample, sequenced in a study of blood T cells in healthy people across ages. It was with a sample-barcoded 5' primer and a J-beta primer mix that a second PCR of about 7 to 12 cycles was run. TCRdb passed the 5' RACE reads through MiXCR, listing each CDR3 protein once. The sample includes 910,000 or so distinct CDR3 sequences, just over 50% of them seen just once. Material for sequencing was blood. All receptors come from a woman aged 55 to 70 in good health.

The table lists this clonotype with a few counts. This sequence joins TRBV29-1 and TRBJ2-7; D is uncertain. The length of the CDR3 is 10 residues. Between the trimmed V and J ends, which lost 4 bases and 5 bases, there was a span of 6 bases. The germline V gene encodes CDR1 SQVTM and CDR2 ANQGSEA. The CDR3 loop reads CSVVADEQYF. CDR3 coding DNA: TGCAGCGTTGTGGCCGACGAGCAGTACTTC.

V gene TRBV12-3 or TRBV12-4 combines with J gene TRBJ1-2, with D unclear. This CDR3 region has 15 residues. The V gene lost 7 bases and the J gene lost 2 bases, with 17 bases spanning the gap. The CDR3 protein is CASTIPNPGNYGYTF. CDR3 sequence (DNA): TGTGCCAGCACCATACCTAATCCGGGGAACTATGGCTACACCTTC.

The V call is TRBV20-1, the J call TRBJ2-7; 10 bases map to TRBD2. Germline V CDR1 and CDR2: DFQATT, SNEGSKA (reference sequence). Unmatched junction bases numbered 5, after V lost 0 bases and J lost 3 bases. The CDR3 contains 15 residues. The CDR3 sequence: CSARDILAGDYEQYF. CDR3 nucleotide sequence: TGCAGTGCTAGAGATATTCTAGCGGGGGACTACGAGCAGTACTTC.

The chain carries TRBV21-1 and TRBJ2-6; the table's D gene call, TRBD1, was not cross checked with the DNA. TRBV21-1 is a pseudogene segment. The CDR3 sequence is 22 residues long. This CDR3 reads CASSNKRTAVGLWSPGANVLTF. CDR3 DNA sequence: TGTGCCAGCAGCAACAAAAGGACAGCCGTGGGCCTTTGGAGTCCTGGGGCCAACGTCCTGACTTTC.

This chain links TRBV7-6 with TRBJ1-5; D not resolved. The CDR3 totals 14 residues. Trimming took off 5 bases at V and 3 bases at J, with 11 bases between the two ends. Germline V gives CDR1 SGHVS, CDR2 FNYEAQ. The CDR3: CASSAEGLNQPQHF. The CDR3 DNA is TGTGCCAGCAGCGCCGAAGGGCTCAATCAGCCCCAGCATTTT.

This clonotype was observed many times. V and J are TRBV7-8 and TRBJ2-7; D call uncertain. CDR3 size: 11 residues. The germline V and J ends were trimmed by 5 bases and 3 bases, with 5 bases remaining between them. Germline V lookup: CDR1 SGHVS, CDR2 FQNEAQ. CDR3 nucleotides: TGTGCCAGCAGCAAAAACTACGAGCAGTACTTC. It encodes CASSKNYEQYF.

The chain's CDR3 is CASDYPGNTEAFF. Here the CDR3 DNA reads TGTGCCAGCGATTATCCGGGGAACACTGAAGCTTTCTTT. The V gene is TRBV12-3 or TRBV12-4, the J gene TRBJ1-1; D uncertain. The CDR3 consists of 13 residues. V lost 8 bases to trimming and J lost 1 base, with 11 bases between them.

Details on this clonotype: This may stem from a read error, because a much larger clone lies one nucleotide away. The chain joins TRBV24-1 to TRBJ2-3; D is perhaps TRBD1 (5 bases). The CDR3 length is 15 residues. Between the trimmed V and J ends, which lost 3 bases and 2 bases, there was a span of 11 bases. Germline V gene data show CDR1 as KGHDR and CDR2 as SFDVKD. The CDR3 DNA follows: TGTGCCACCAGTGATGTAAGCAGGGCCACAGATACGCAGTATTTT. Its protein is CATSDVSRATDTQYF.

Here the CDR3 reads CASSFARDLALETQYF. For the CDR3, the DNA is TGTGCCAGCAGCTTCGCAAGGGATCTAGCTCTCGAGACCCAGTACTTC. The chain uses TRBV7-8 and TRBJ2-5; possibly TRBD2 for D (5 bases). Trimming took 3 bases from V and 5 from J, leaving 19 bases between them. This CDR3 is 16 amino acids long. Germline values: CDR1 SGHVS, CDR2 FQNEAQ.

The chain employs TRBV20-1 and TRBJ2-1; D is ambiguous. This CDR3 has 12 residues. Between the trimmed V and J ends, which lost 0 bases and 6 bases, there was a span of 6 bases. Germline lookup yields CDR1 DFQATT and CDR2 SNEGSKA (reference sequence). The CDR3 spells CSARDFRNEQFF. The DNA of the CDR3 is TGCAGTGCTAGAGATTTCCGCAATGAGCAGTTCTTC.

For the CDR3, the DNA is TGTGCCAGCAGTTACCAACCGGGACTAGCGGGATCCTCTGGGGCCAACGTCCTGACTTTC. Its protein product is CASSYQPGLAGSSGANVLTF. The V call is TRBV6-2 or TRBV6-3, the J call TRBJ2-6; TRBD2 aligns across 13 bases. Germline lookup yields CDR1 MNHEY and CDR2 SVGEGT. V shed 2 bases, J shed 0 bases, and the junction held 7 bases outside the gene matches. CDR3 length: 20 residues.

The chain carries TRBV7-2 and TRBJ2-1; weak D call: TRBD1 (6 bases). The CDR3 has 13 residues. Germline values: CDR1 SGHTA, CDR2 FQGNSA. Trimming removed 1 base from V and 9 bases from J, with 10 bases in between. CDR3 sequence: CASSLVRTVEQFF. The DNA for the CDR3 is TGTGCCAGCAGCTTAGTCCGGACAGTTGAGCAGTTCTTC.

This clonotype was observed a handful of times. The chain's CDR3 is CSVEGPVQGTDTQYF. The CDR3 nucleotides read TGCAGCGTTGAAGGGCCGGTGCAGGGCACAGATACGCAGTATTTT. The chain has TRBV29-1 and TRBJ2-3, with D unclear. Germline values: CDR1 SQVTM, CDR2 ANQGSEA. The CDR3 consists of 15 residues. Trimming took 1 base from V and 1 from J, leaving 12 bases between them.

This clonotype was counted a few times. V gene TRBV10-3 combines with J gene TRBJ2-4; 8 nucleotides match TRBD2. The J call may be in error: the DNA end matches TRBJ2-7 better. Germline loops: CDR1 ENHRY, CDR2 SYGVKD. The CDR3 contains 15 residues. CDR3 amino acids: CAISEKLAVPYEQYF. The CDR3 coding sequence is TGTGCCATCAGTGAAAAACTAGCGGTCCCCTACGAGCAGTACTTC.

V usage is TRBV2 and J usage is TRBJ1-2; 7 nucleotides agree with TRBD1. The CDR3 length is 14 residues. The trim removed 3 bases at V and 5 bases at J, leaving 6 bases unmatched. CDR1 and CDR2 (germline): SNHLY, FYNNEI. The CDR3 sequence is CASSDPGQSYGYTF. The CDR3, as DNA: TGTGCCAGCAGTGACCCGGGACAGAGTTATGGCTACACCTTC.

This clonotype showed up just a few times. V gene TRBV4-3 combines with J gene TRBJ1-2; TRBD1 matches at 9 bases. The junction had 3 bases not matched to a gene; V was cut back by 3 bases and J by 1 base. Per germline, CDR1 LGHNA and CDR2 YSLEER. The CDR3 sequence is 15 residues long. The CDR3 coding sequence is TGCGCCAGCAGCCATCGACAGGGGGGTAACTATGGCTACACCTTC. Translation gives CASSHRQGGNYGYTF.

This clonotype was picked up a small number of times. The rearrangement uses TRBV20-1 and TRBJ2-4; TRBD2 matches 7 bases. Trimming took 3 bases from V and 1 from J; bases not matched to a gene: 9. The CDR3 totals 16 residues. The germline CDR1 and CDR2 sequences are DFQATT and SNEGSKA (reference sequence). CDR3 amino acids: CSASPGVGGAKNIQYF. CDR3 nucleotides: TGCAGTGCTAGTCCGGGAGTGGGGGGGGCCAAAAACATTCAGTACTTC.

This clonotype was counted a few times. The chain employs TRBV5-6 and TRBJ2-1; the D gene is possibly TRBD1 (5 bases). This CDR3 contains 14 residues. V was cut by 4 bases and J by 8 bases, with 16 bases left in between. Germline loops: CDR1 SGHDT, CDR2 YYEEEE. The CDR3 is CASSLGHSWHEQFF. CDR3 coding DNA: TGTGCCAGCAGCCTAGGACATTCCTGGCATGAGCAGTTCTTC.

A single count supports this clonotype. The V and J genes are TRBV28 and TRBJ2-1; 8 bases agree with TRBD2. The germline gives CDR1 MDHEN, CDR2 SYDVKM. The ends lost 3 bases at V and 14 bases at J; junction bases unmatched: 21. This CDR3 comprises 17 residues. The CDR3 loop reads CASSFPAGTRGYRKKFF. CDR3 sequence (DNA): TGTGCCAGCAGTTTCCCCGCCGGGACTAGAGGGTATCGTAAGAAGTTCTTC.

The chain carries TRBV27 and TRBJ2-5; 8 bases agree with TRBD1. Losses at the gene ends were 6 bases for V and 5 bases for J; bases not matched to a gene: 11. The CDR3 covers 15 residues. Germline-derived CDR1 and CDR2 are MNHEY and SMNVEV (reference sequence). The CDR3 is CASRRSGQGWETQYF. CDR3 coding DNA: TGTGCCAGCAGGCGTAGTGGACAGGGCTGGGAGACCCAGTACTTC.

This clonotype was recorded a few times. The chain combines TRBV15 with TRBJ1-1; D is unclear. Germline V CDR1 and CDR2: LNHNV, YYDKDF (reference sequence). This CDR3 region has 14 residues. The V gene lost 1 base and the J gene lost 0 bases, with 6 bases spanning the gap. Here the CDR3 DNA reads TGTGCCACCAGCAGAGCCCCTATGAACACTGAAGCTTTCTTT. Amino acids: CATSRAPMNTEAFF.

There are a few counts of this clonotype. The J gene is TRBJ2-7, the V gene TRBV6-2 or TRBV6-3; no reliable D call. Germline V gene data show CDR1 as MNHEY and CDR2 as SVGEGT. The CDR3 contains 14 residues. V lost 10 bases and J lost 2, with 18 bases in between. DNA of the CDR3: TGTGCCACCAGAAGGGTCTGGCCAACCTACGAGCAGTACTTC. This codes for CATRRVWPTYEQYF.

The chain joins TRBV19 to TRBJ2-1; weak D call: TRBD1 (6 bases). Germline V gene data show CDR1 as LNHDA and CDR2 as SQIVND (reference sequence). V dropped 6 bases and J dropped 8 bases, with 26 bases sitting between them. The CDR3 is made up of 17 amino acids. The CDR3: CASSPTLGMGAGYEQFF. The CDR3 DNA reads TGTGCCAGTAGCCCCACCCTCGGGATGGGGGCTGGGTATGAGCAGTTCTTC.

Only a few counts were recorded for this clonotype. The CDR3 sequence is CASSQVRLLSYEQYF. The CDR3 bases are TGCGCCAGCAGCCAAGTTCGACTCTTGTCCTACGAGCAGTACTTC. V is TRBV4-1 and J is TRBJ2-7; the D is unclear. V was cut by 1 base and J by 1 base, with 11 bases left in between. The CDR3 is 15 residues long. Per germline, CDR1 MGHRA and CDR2 YSYEKL.

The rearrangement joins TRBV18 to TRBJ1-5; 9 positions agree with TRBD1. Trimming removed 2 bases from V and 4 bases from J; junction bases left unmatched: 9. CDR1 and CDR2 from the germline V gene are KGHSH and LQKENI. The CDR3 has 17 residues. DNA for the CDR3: TGTGCCAGCTCACCATTTGGGACAGGGTCAGATAATCAGCCCCAGCATTTT. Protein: CASSPFGTGSDNQPQHF.

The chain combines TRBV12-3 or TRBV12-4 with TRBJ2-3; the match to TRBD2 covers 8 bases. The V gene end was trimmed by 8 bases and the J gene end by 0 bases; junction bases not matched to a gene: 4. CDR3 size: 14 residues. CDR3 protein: CASGTGGSTDTQYF. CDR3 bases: TGTGCCAGCGGGACGGGAGGGAGCACAGATACGCAGTATTTT.

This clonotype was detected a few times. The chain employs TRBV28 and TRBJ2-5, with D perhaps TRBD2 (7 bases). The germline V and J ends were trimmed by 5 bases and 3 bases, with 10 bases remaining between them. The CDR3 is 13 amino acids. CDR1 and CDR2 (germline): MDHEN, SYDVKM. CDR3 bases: TGTGCCAGCAGTGGGGGGGCGAAAGAGACCCAGTACTTC. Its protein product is CASSGGAKETQYF. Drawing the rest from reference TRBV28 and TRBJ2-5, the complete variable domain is DVKVTQSSRYLVKRTGEKVFLECVQDMDHENMFWYRQDPGLGLRLIYFSYDVKMKEKGDIPEGYSVSREKKERFSLILESASTNQTSMYLCASSGGAKETQYFGPGTRLLVL.

The CDR3 sequence: CASSLIPLAGGLYPQETQYF. The CDR3 DNA reads as TGTGCCAGCAGCTTAATCCCATTAGCGGGAGGCTTGTATCCTCAAGAGACCCAGTACTTC. The chain uses TRBV7-2 and TRBJ2-5, with 10 bases aligning to TRBD2. The CDR3 contains 20 residues. CDR1 is SGHTA and CDR2 is FQGNSA in the germline V gene. With 2 bases clipped from V and 2 bases from J, the junction kept 17 bases outside the gene matches. The variable domain in full, with the rest retrieved from reference TRBV7-2 and TRBJ2-5, is GAGVSQSPSNKVTEKGKDVELRCDPISGHTALYWYRQSLGQGLEFLIYFQGNSAPDKSGLPSDRFSAERTGGSVSTLTIQRTQQEDSAVYLCASSLIPLAGGLYPQETQYFGPGTRLLVL.

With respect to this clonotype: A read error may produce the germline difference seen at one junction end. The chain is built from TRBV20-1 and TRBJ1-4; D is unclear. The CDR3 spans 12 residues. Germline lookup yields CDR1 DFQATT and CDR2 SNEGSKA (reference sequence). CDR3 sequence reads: CSARGEGEKLFF. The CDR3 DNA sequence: TGTAGTGCTAGAGGTGAAGGGGAAAAACTGTTTTTT.